This T cell receptor (beta chain) was observed in a study of T cell responses to AZD1222 COVID-19 vaccine. Overall study findings and caveats: Spike-wide vaccine-associated CD4 TCRs dominated at 160-218 and 743-854.

Clones were sequenced by immunoSEQ multiplex PCR, and TCRdb holds only the in-frame ones, with some missing. Counted here are tens of thousands of clones, around 90% occurring once; the ten biggest clones make up around 10%. The germline V gene encodes CDR1 LNHDA and CDR2 SQIVND (reference sequence). CDR3 length equals 13 residues. This clone was detected only once. The antigen remains undetermined. A read error may produce the germline difference seen at one junction end. The receptor's source is an adult who received the AZD1222 COVID-19 vaccine. The sequencing used peripheral blood, collected 28 days after the second AZD1222 dose. V usage is TRBV19 and J usage is TRBJ1-3, with TRBD1 matching 7 bases. The CDR3 loop reads CASSKDRYGTANF. DNA for the CDR3: TGTGCCAGTAGTAAAGATAGGTACGGGACAGCAAATTTT.